These 3 T cell receptor beta chains were all obtained from the same sample, sequenced in a study of lung T cells in sarcoidosis with Löfgren's syndrome. Each CDR3 protein is one row after TCRdb ran MiXCR on the reads. The table lists 15,000 to 25,000 distinct CDR3 sequences, about 21% of them singletons. Material: CD4+ T cells from bronchoalveolar lavage. These receptors originate from a human donor with sarcoidosis (Löfgren's syndrome or another form), or a control subject (not recorded which).

On this clonotype itself: It may be a read error: a sequence one base away is much more abundant. The gene calls are TRBV7-6 and TRBJ2-7; 7 bases are shared with TRBD2. Germline V lookup: CDR1 SGHVS, CDR2 FNYEAQ. With V trimmed by 4 bases and J by 7 bases, 10 bases remained unmatched. This CDR3 comprises 14 residues. The CDR3 spells CASSSEGGSGEQYF. For the CDR3, the DNA is TGTGCCAGCAGCTCCGAAGGCGGGAGTGGGGAGCAGTACTTC.

For this clonotype: A much larger clone differs by one base, so this may be a read error. The DNA for the CDR3 is TGCGCCAGCAGCCCGACGACAGACCCCTACGAGCAGTACTTC. Protein sequence: CASSPTTDPYEQYF. The V and J genes are TRBV5-1 and TRBJ2-7; the D gene is possibly TRBD1 (5 bases). V gave up 4 bases and J gave up 2 bases, with 13 bases separating them. CDR3 length: 14 residues. CDR1 and CDR2 (germline): SGHRS, YFSETQ. The variable domain in full, with the rest retrieved from reference TRBV5-1 and TRBJ2-7, is KAGVTQTPRYLIKTRGQQVTLSCSPISGHRSVSWYQQTPGQGLQFLFEYFSETQRNKGNFPGRFSGRQFSNSRSEMNVSTLELGDSALYLCASSPTTDPYEQYFGPGTRLTVT.

The chain links TRBV29-1 to TRBJ2-7; no reliable D call. Trimming stripped 1 base from V and 7 bases from J, with 11 bases between. The CDR3 contains 12 residues. Per the germline V gene, CDR1 is SQVTM and CDR2 is ANQGSEA. The CDR3 protein is CSVEGNSEEQYF. CDR3 sequence (DNA): TGCAGCGTTGAAGGCAATTCCGAGGAGCAGTACTTC.